The clone carrying this T cell receptor beta chain was detected many times. Its target is not known. Lactation, pregnancy, other autoimmune disease or uncontrolled infection excluded patients. This sample is drawn from a study of T cells in Graves' hyperthyroidism and ophthalmopathy. Whole-study results and caveats: Blood also held most thyroid clonotypes expanded beyond 0.001. Ophthalmopathy cases were set apart from stable hyperthyroidism by a 13 V-J model. Ophthalmopathy prediction by the model preceded onset by a median approximately 6.1 months.

Amplified TCR beta CDR3 regions derived from RNA transcripts. Using the HTBI primer set, a first-round RT-PCR was run on the TCR CDR3. TCRdb reprocessed the multiplex PCR reads via MiXCR and lists one record per CDR3 protein. The data contain more than 500,000 distinct CDR3 sequences, roughly 14% of them singletons. Trimming took 2 bases from V and 5 from J, leaving 10 bases between them. There are 13 residues in the CDR3. Germline CDR1 is SGHDT and CDR2 is YYEEEE. The sample comprised blood. The chain joins TRBV5-6 to TRBJ2-5, with D uncertain. This TCR derives from a woman aged 40 to 50 with Graves' ophthalmopathy. The CDR3 nucleotides are TGTGCCAGCAGCTTAGAAGAGGCGGAGACCCAGTACTTC. Translation: CASSLEEAETQYF.